What follows describes a single T cell receptor (beta chain). The RNA, about 0.5 to 1 ug, was put through reverse transcription using random hexamers. TCRdb re-derived calls from the immunoSEQ multiplex PCR reads in MiXCR, one entry per CDR3 protein. The table includes 160,000 or so distinct CDR3 sequences, roughly 95% detected once. The CDR3 is made up of 16 amino acids. The ends lost 6 bases at V and 2 bases at J; junction bases unmatched: 9. The germline V gene encodes CDR1 MDHEN and CDR2 SYDVKM. This sample stems from a study of CD8 T cells in Susac syndrome. The sequence was collected from a human donor with Susac syndrome. Sequenced input: CD4+ T cells from PBMCs. The chain joins TRBV28 to TRBJ2-3, with 9 bases matching TRBD2. The CDR3 loop reads CASSPLTSGYTDTQYF. The CDR3 bases are TGTGCCAGCAGCCCCTTGACTAGCGGTTACACAGATACGCAGTATTTT.